This TCR beta chain comes out of a study of blood T cells in healthy people across ages. Study-wide findings and caveats: Versus aged donors, long-lived donors had higher diversity and more naive CD4+ cells.

As concerns this clonotype: What it recognizes is unknown.

The V segment lost 2 bases and the J segment 1 base; nucleotides outside the gene matches: 8. The germline CDR1 and CDR2 sequences are MNHEY and SVGEGT. CDR3 size: 18 residues. The authors ran a second PCR of 7 to 11 cycles using a sample-barcoded 5' primer and a J-beta primer mix. Each sample provided no less than 2.5 million CDR3-containing paired-end reads. Each CDR3 protein is one row after TCRdb ran MiXCR on the 5' RACE reads. The profile covers 850,000 to 1,300,000 distinct CDR3 sequences, with more than 35% appearing a single time and about 20% taken by the ten largest. Each donor's blood draw was roughly 10 milliliters of peripheral blood. Extractions gave at least 5 micrograms of total RNA per sample.

Sequencing was carried out using blood. The sequence was obtained from a woman aged 60-70 years in good health. The chain combines TRBV6-2 or TRBV6-3 with TRBJ2-1; 10 bases are shared with TRBD2. CDR3 residues: CASSYGPSGGLSYNEQFF. The CDR3 DNA sequence: TGTGCCAGCAGTTACGGCCCTAGCGGGGGCCTATCCTACAATGAGCAGTTCTTC.